These 28 T cell receptor beta chains originate from one sample sequenced in a study of CD8+ T cells in alopecia areata. Treatment described: oral pan-JAK inhibitor, 5-10 mg twice daily. The authors extracted RNA and reverse transcribed it into cDNA as the sequencing template. This table comes from immunoSEQ multiplex PCR, and its TCRdb copy is limited to in-frame clones, with some not included. The sample consists of roughly 120,000 clones, roughly 58% of them appearing once. Sequenced material: CD8+ T cells sorted from blood, taken at week 4, from a patient treated with tofacitinib. The source is a human donor with alopecia areata.

The table lists this clone with a count of one. This chain links TRBV5-1 with TRBJ2-7; TRBD1 matches 10 bases. Trimming at V came to 0 bases and at J to 3 bases, leaving 0 bases not matched to a gene. CDR1 is SGHRS, CDR2 YFSETQ, per germline. The CDR3 loop spans 14 amino acids. As DNA, the CDR3 is TGCGCCAGCAGCTTGGGGACAGGGGGCTACGAGCAGTACTTC. This codes for CASSLGTGGYEQYF. Using reference TRBV5-1 and TRBJ2-7 for the parts outside the CDR3, the full variable domain is KAGVTQTPRYLIKTRGQQVTLSCSPISGHRSVSWYQQTPGQGLQFLFEYFSETQRNKGNFPGRFSGRQFSNSRSEMNVSTLELGDSALYLCASSLGTGGYEQYFGPGTRLTVT.

This clone was found a few times. Other nucleotide sequences in the sample specify the same CDR3. V gene TRBV27 combines with J gene TRBJ2-7; D could derive from TRBD1 or TRBD2 (5 bases each). The CDR3 runs to 12 residues. V lost 8 bases to trimming and J lost 2 bases, with 10 bases between them. In germline, CDR1 is MNHEY, CDR2 SMNVEV (reference sequence). In DNA form, the CDR3 reads TGTGCCAGCTCTGGGGGAACCTACGAGCAGTACTTC. This translates into CASSGGTYEQYF.

The V gene is TRBV6-5, the J gene TRBJ2-3; the D is unclear. CDR3 length: 13 amino acids. The germline V and J ends were trimmed by 0 bases and 1 base, with 2 bases remaining between them. Germline lookup yields CDR1 MNHEY and CDR2 SVGAGI. The CDR3 sequence is CASSYSGTDTQYF. CDR3 nucleotide sequence: TGTGCCAGCAGTTACTCGGGCACAGATACGCAGTATTTT.

V and J are TRBV29-1 and TRBJ1-1; no firm D call. V was pared by 3 bases and J by 9 bases, with 23 bases between. CDR1 SQVTM and CDR2 ANQGSEA come from the germline V gene. The length of the CDR3 is 15 residues. In DNA, the CDR3 is TGCAGCGTTGATGGTGTCTCCATTGGCGCAGAACAAGCTTTCTTT. Its protein is CSVDGVSIGAEQAFF.

This clone was seen only a few times. The rearrangement joins TRBV30 to TRBJ2-2, with no clear D. The CDR3 runs to 15 residues. The V end was cut by 1 base, the J end by 5 bases, with 14 bases between. CDR1 and CDR2 (germline): GTSNPN, SVGIG (reference sequence). The CDR3 sequence is CAWSAAVTETGELFF. In DNA form, the CDR3 reads TGTGCCTGGAGTGCGGCCGTCACGGAGACCGGGGAGCTGTTTTTT.

The chain carries TRBV23-1 and TRBJ1-2; D gene ambiguous. TRBV23-1 is annotated as an ORF whose role is uncertain. V was cut by 4 bases and J by 4 bases, with 13 bases left in between. CDR3 length: 14 amino acids. This chain's CDR3 is CASSPPCEPYGYTF. For the CDR3, the DNA is TGCGCCAGCAGTCCGCCCTGCGAGCCCTATGGCTACACCTTC.

This chain links TRBV28 with TRBJ2-7, with TRBD1 identical over 7 bases. This CDR3 is 15 amino acids long. Germline CDR1 reads MDHEN; CDR2 reads SYDVKM. The V segment lost 6 bases and the J segment 2 bases; nucleotides outside the gene matches: 10. CDR3 sequence reads: CASSMLGDSTYEQYF. As DNA, the CDR3 is TGTGCCAGCAGCATGCTCGGGGACAGTACCTACGAGCAGTACTTC.

The genes are TRBV6-5 and TRBJ1-2; 7 bases agree with TRBD1. CDR3 length equals 14 residues. CDR1 is MNHEY and CDR2 is SVGAGI in the germline V gene. The J segment lost 6 bases and the V segment lost 6 bases, leaving 10 bases of the junction unmatched. The CDR3 protein is CASRIDRDWDGYTF. The CDR3 region has the DNA TGTGCCAGCAGGATCGACAGGGACTGGGATGGCTACACCTTC.

V gene TRBV30 combines with J gene TRBJ1-1, with D possibly TRBD1 on 5 matching bases. The CDR3 has 12 residues. The V and J ends lost 4 bases and 3 bases respectively, with 9 bases between them. The germline V gene has CDR1 GTSNPN and CDR2 SVGIG (reference sequence). CDR3 in amino acids: CAWKWGDTEAFF. CDR3 nucleotide sequence: TGTGCCTGGAAATGGGGGGACACTGAAGCTTTCTTT. The variable domain in full, completed from reference TRBV30 and TRBJ1-1, reads SQTIHQWPATLVQPVGSPLSLECTVEGTSNPNLYWYRQAAGRGLQLLFYSVGIGQISSEVPQNLSASRPQDRQFILSSKKLLLSDSGFYLCAWKWGDTEAFFGQGTRLTVV.

V is TRBV7-2 and J is TRBJ2-5; D is unresolved. Trimming removed 4 bases at V and 1 base at J, with 25 bases between. CDR1 is SGHTA, CDR2 FQGNSA, per germline. The CDR3 is 19 amino acids. The DNA for the CDR3 is TGTGCCAGCAGCTCCAACAACCTTTTACTCGGAGACACCCAAGAGACCCAGTACTTC. Translated: CASSSNNLLLGDTQETQYF.

This rearrangement joins TRBV27 to TRBJ2-3; 7 bases line up with TRBD2. The CDR3 extends over 14 amino acids. CDR1 and CDR2 from the germline V gene are MNHEY and SMNVEV (reference sequence). The CDR3 protein is CASTGTTGADTQYF. For the CDR3, the DNA is TGTGCGTCCACCGGGACTACTGGCGCAGATACGCAGTATTTT.

The rearrangement joins TRBV30 to TRBJ1-1; no clear D. Germline V lookup: CDR1 GTSNPN, CDR2 SVGIG (reference sequence). V dropped 3 bases and J dropped 1 base, with 9 bases sitting between them. There are 13 residues in the CDR3. The CDR3 nucleotides are TGTGCCTGGAGCGAAAACTGGAACACTGAAGCTTTCTTT. It codes for CAWSENWNTEAFF.

DNA for the CDR3: TGTGCCATCAGTGAGGGGGTAAGGGGATGGACCCAGTACTTC. Protein product: CAISEGVRGWTQYF. V and J are TRBV10-3 and TRBJ2-5; weak D call: TRBD1 (5 bases). V shed 2 bases and J shed 7 bases, with 14 bases lying between them. Germline V gene data show CDR1 as ENHRY and CDR2 as SYGVKD. The CDR3 runs to 14 residues.

The chain combines TRBV30 with TRBJ1-5, with D uncertain. This CDR3 contains 14 residues. The germline CDR1 and CDR2 sequences are GTSNPN and SVGIG (reference sequence). V was shortened by 1 base and J by 7 bases, with 14 bases between the two germline ends. This CDR3 is CAWSAPYRGQPQHF. The CDR3 region has the DNA TGTGCCTGGAGTGCACCGTACCGAGGGCAGCCCCAGCATTTT. The full variable domain, with the rest looked up from reference TRBV30 and TRBJ1-5, is SQTIHQWPATLVQPVGSPLSLECTVEGTSNPNLYWYRQAAGRGLQLLFYSVGIGQISSEVPQNLSASRPQDRQFILSSKKLLLSDSGFYLCAWSAPYRGQPQHFGDGTRLSIL.

The count of this clone is one. In DNA, the CDR3 is TGCAGCGTTGAAGGGACTAGCGAAACCTACGAGCAGTACTTC. Its protein product is CSVEGTSETYEQYF. This chain links TRBV29-1 with TRBJ2-7; TRBD2 matches 9 bases. The length of the CDR3 is 14 residues. Looked up from germline, CDR1 is SQVTM and CDR2 is ANQGSEA. Trimming at V came to 1 base and at J to 2 bases, leaving 3 bases not matched to a gene.

This clone was seen a few times. The chain uses TRBV20-1 and TRBJ1-2, with D unclear. Looked up from germline, CDR1 is DFQATT and CDR2 is SNEGSKA (reference sequence). V lost 0 bases and J lost 1, with 0 bases in between. There are 11 residues in the CDR3. CDR3 sequence: CSARDNYGYTF. Here the CDR3 DNA reads TGCAGTGCTAGAGATAACTATGGCTACACCTTC.

The chain links TRBV29-1 to TRBJ1-1; the D is unclear. Germline V gene data show CDR1 as SQVTM and CDR2 as ANQGSEA. With 2 bases removed from V and 0 bases from J, the gap between germline ends came to 16 bases. The CDR3 runs 16 residues. The CDR3 DNA is TGCAGCGTTGAATCCGGCCGCACAGTCTTGAACACTGAAGCTTTCTTT. The encoded protein is CSVESGRTVLNTEAFF.

This rearrangement joins TRBV6-5 to TRBJ1-5; weak D call: TRBD1 (5 bases). CDR3 size: 15 residues. CDR1 MNHEY and CDR2 SVGAGI come from the germline V gene. Trimming stripped 6 bases from V and 1 base from J, with 13 bases between. As DNA, the CDR3 is TGTGCCAGCAGACGGGACCGCACAAGCAATCAGCCCCAGCATTTT. Protein product: CASRRDRTSNQPQHF.

Note on this clone: The sample has other DNA sequences that encode this CDR3 too. The rearrangement uses TRBV30 and TRBJ1-5, with D possibly being TRBD1 (5 bases). The CDR3 is 14 residues long. CDR1 and CDR2 (germline): GTSNPN, SVGIG (reference sequence). V lost 3 bases, J lost 2 bases, and 11 bases lay in between. The CDR3 here is CAWSSGQGNQPQHF. CDR3 sequence (DNA): TGTGCCTGGAGCTCAGGGCAGGGCAATCAGCCCCAGCATTTT.

This clone was detected only a few times. The chain employs TRBV29-1 and TRBJ1-1, with 9 bases identical to TRBD1. Germline values: CDR1 SQVTM, CDR2 ANQGSEA. The V gene end was trimmed by 6 bases and the J gene end by 0 bases; junction bases not matched to a gene: 8. The CDR3 contains 15 residues. The DNA for the CDR3 is TGCAGCGTCCGTCCCGGGACAGGGATGAACACTGAAGCTTTCTTT. Translating gives CSVRPGTGMNTEAFF.

Of note for this clone: Other DNA sequences in the same sample also yield this CDR3. V gene TRBV30 combines with J gene TRBJ2-7; tentative D call: TRBD1 (5 bases). The CDR3 covers 12 residues. Germline V gene sequence: CDR1 GTSNPN, CDR2 SVGIG (reference sequence). Trimming cost V 3 bases and J 4 bases, with 10 bases left between them. In nucleotides, the CDR3 is TGTGCCTGGAGCGTTACAGGATACGAGCAGTACTTC. Translated: CAWSVTGYEQYF. The complete variable domain, with remaining parts taken from reference TRBV30 and TRBJ2-7, reads SQTIHQWPATLVQPVGSPLSLECTVEGTSNPNLYWYRQAAGRGLQLLFYSVGIGQISSEVPQNLSASRPQDRQFILSSKKLLLSDSGFYLCAWSVTGYEQYFGPGTRLTVT.

This clone has only one observation. The V and J genes are TRBV13 and TRBJ2-7; 8 bases match TRBD1. Trimming cost V 5 bases and J 1 base; bases outside gene matches: 7. Per germline, CDR1 PRHDT and CDR2 FYEKMQ (reference sequence). The CDR3 is 15 residues long. The CDR3 bases are TGTGCCAGCAGCACCTATAACAGGGGGTCCTACGAGCAGTACTTC. The encoded protein is CASSTYNRGSYEQYF.

V usage is TRBV19 and J usage is TRBJ2-1; D might be TRBD1 (6 bases). CDR1 and CDR2 (germline): LNHDA, SQIVND (reference sequence). The CDR3 is made up of 16 amino acids. V lost 10 bases to trimming and J lost 4 bases, with 23 bases between them. Here the CDR3 reads CATRDRLMGKYNEQFF. In nucleotides, the CDR3 is TGTGCCACACGTGACAGGCTAATGGGAAAATACAATGAGCAGTTCTTC.

This clone turned up a few times. The V call is TRBV29-1, the J call TRBJ2-7; 11 bases agree with TRBD2. Germline V CDR1 and CDR2: SQVTM, ANQGSEA. After removal of 4 bases from V and 0 bases from J, the junction contained 5 bases not matched to a gene. The CDR3 length is 15 residues. CDR3 sequence (DNA): TGCAGCGTTGCATCTAGCGGGGGGTTCTCCTACGAGCAGTACTTC. This translates into CSVASSGGFSYEQYF.

The rearrangement joins TRBV29-1 to TRBJ2-7; TRBD1 aligns across 7 bases. Germline V CDR1 and CDR2: SQVTM, ANQGSEA. With V trimmed by 2 bases and J by 2 bases, 3 bases remained unmatched. This CDR3 spans 13 amino acids. CDR3 amino acids: CSVERDRPYEQYF. In nucleotides, the CDR3 is TGCAGCGTTGAACGGGACAGACCCTACGAGCAGTACTTC.

This clone was found a few times. The chain is built from TRBV7-9 and TRBJ1-1, with D perhaps TRBD1 (5 bases). The CDR3 extends over 14 amino acids. V was shortened by 4 bases and J by 3 bases, with 12 bases between the two germline ends. CDR1 is SEHNR, CDR2 FQNEAQ, per germline (reference sequence). The CDR3 region is CASSSTTEDTEAFF. In DNA, the CDR3 is TGTGCCAGCAGCTCTACGACAGAGGACACTGAAGCTTTCTTT.

This clone appeared a single time. This rearrangement joins TRBV30 to TRBJ2-1; no reliable D call. Trimming shortened V by 4 bases and J by 5 bases, and 15 bases separated the two germline ends. CDR3 length: 14 amino acids. The germline V gene has CDR1 GTSNPN and CDR2 SVGIG (reference sequence). This chain's CDR3 is CAWTRGSYDNEQFF. The CDR3 DNA reads TGTGCCTGGACCCGAGGATCCTACGACAATGAGCAGTTCTTC.

V and J are TRBV30 and TRBJ1-5, with D hard to call. There are 13 residues in the CDR3. The germline V gene encodes CDR1 GTSNPN and CDR2 SVGIG (reference sequence). The V end lost 0 bases, the J end lost 8 bases, and 11 bases lay between the germline ends. CDR3 in amino acids: CAWSVSGREPQHF. The DNA for the CDR3 is TGTGCCTGGAGTGTAAGCGGACGGGAGCCCCAGCATTTT. The full variable domain, in which reference TRBV30 and TRBJ1-5 provide the parts outside the CDR3, is SQTIHQWPATLVQPVGSPLSLECTVEGTSNPNLYWYRQAAGRGLQLLFYSVGIGQISSEVPQNLSASRPQDRQFILSSKKLLLSDSGFYLCAWSVSGREPQHFGDGTRLSIL.